The 2 T cell receptor beta chains below were found in one sample sequenced in a study of T cells in narcolepsy (dated 2018 in TCRdb). Libraries were constructed by the immunoSEQ multiplex PCR assay. TCRdb provides this immuneACCESS table in a form limited to in-frame rearrangements. Some clones are lacking; in checked studies, under half of them reflect an unresolved V gene, and why the rest are absent is not known. The sample table lists approximately 30,000 clones, roughly 86% of them with a count of one. More than 0.95% of the sample rests with the top ten. Sequences were obtained from CD45RA- memory CD4+ T cells from PBMCs. Reading the label with the study, this specimen's cell subset or site is: memory T cells sorted ex vivo from peripheral blood. These receptor sequences come from a human donor with narcolepsy.

This clone came up once. V gene TRBV11-2 combines with J gene TRBJ1-6, with D hard to call. The CDR3 consists of 15 residues. Germline-derived CDR1 and CDR2 are SGHAT and FQNNGV. V gave up 0 bases and J gave up 1 base, with 4 bases separating them. The CDR3 bases are TGTGCCAGCAGCTTAGATGAGTCCTATAATTCACCCCTCCACTTT. Its protein is CASSLDESYNSPLHF.

CDR3: CASSTYPGLETF. In DNA, the CDR3 is TGTGCCAGCAGCACCTATCCGGGCCTCGAGACCTTC. V is TRBV7-9 and J is TRBJ1-2; no reliable D call. The CDR3 runs 12 residues. V was clipped by 5 bases and J by 14 bases, with 18 bases between them. CDR1 and CDR2 from the germline V gene are SEHNR and FQNEAQ (reference sequence). The full variable domain, completed using reference TRBV7-9 and TRBJ1-2, is DTGVSQNPRHKITKRGQNVTFRCDPISEHNRLYWYRQTLGQGPEFLTYFQNEAQLEKSRLLSDRFSAERPKGSFSTLEIQRTEQGDSAMYLCASSTYPGLETFGSGTRLTVV.